A single sample is the source of the 10 T cell receptor beta chains below, sequenced in a study of monozygotic twins with inflammatory bowel disease. Reprocessing the 5' RACE reads, TCRdb reports a single entry for every CDR3 protein and omits DNA. Listed are some 200,000 distinct CDR3 sequences; roughly 1.7% falls within the top ten. Sequencing input: blood. Receptor source: a human donor with ulcerative colitis or Crohn's disease, or a healthy co-twin of an affected twin (not recorded which).

The chain has TRBV6-5 and TRBJ2-3. Germline assignment: CDR1 MNHEY and CDR2 SVGAGI. CDR3 length: 16 amino acids. The CDR3 sequence is CASSYSKYAVTDTQYF.

V usage is TRBV6-1 and J usage is TRBJ2-3. The CDR3 extends over 11 amino acids. Germline V lookup: CDR1 MNHNS, CDR2 SASEGT. This CDR3 reads CASRGSGTQYF.

V usage is TRBV7-9 and J usage is TRBJ2-7; TCRdb's assignment of TRBD1 cannot be checked, as there is no DNA. CDR3 size: 13 residues. Germline loops: CDR1 SEHNR, CDR2 FQNEAQ (reference sequence). Here the CDR3 reads CATTGRSSYEQYF.

The CDR3 reads CASSFGRTGPYEQYF. This sequence joins TRBV11-2 and TRBJ2-7; TCRdb proposes TRBD1, but this gene call is untestable without DNA. Germline assignment: CDR1 SGHAT and CDR2 FQNNGV. The CDR3 covers 15 residues. Full variable domain (remainder filled in from reference TRBV11-2 and TRBJ2-7): EAGVAQSPRYKIIEKRQSVAFWCNPISGHATLYWYQQILGQGPKLLIQFQNNGVVDDSQLPKDRFSAERLKGVDSTLKIQPAKLEDSAVYLCASSFGRTGPYEQYFGPGTRLTVT.

The V call is TRBV7-2, the J call TRBJ2-5; the TCRdb call, TRBD1, lacks DNA for checking. Germline assignment: CDR1 SGHTA and CDR2 FQGNSA. The CDR3 is 13 residues long. The CDR3: CASSYQGAETQYF.

The rearrangement links TRBV20-1 to TRBJ1-2. The germline gives CDR1 DFQATT, CDR2 SNEGSKA (reference sequence). The CDR3 runs to 17 residues. The CDR3: CSAGPRLGGGRDYGYTF.

The chain has TRBV3-1 and TRBJ2-7. The germline V gene encodes CDR1 LGHDT and CDR2 YNNKEL (reference sequence). The CDR3 totals 16 residues. CDR3 region: CASSRDLAGSSYEQYF.

The J gene is TRBJ2-7, the V gene TRBV4-1. CDR3 length equals 13 residues. Looked up from germline, CDR1 is MGHRA and CDR2 is YSYEKL. The CDR3 sequence: CASSQYGTYEQYF.

The chain's CDR3 is CASSLAAVGSYEQYF. This chain connects TRBV7-6 to TRBJ2-7. The CDR3 covers 15 residues. The germline gives CDR1 SGHVS, CDR2 FNYEAQ.

The chain carries TRBV12-3 or TRBV12-4 and TRBJ1-5; TCRdb gives TRBD1 as the D gene, but with no DNA this cannot be confirmed. The CDR3 extends over 13 amino acids. CDR3 protein: CASSPQGSQPQHF.